Below, 17 T cell receptor beta chains from the same sample are listed, as sequenced in a study of blood T cell repertoires in COVID-19. Only in-frame clones appear in the TCRdb table, and some are missing; sequencing was by immunoSEQ multiplex PCR. The sample shows roughly 480,000 clones, roughly nine tenths of them seen only once. The specimen sequenced was peripheral blood. Receptors originate from a man younger than 35 with COVID-19, enrolled during active disease.

As concerns this clone: Relative to the germline gene, one junction end is altered; a read error may explain this. This chain connects TRBV7-9 to TRBJ2-1; tentative D call: TRBD2 (5 bases). The germline V gene has CDR1 SEHNR and CDR2 FQNEAQ (reference sequence). CDR3 length: 13 residues. The CDR3 loop reads CASSLALQVPGVF. The CDR3 region has the DNA TGTGCCAGCAGCTTAGCGCTTCAGGTCCCCGGGGTCTTC.

This clone is a singleton in its sample. The genes are TRBV7-9 and TRBJ1-4; D is unclear. CDR3 size: 13 residues. The V gene lost 11 bases and the J gene lost 3 bases, with 13 bases spanning the gap. CDR1 SEHNR and CDR2 FQNEAQ come from the germline V gene (reference sequence). DNA of the CDR3: TGTGCCCTTCTTCCGGGTCCTAATGAAAAACTGTTTTTT. The encoded protein is CALLPGPNEKLFF.

This clone was detected once. The chain combines TRBV5-4 with TRBJ2-2, with 9 bases identical to TRBD2. Germline assignment: CDR1 SGHNT and CDR2 YYREEE (reference sequence). V trimming: 3 bases; J trimming: 1 base; junction bases outside the gene matches: 1. The CDR3 covers 15 residues. CDR3 in amino acids: CASSSTSGNTGELFF. The CDR3, as DNA: TGTGCCAGCAGCTCGACTAGCGGGAACACCGGGGAGCTGTTTTTT.

The gene calls are TRBV5-1 and TRBJ2-7; a possible D gene is TRBD1 (5 bases). Deletions cut 0 bases from V and 5 bases from J, with 9 bases between. Germline lookup yields CDR1 SGHRS and CDR2 YFSETQ. The CDR3 loop spans 13 amino acids. In DNA, the CDR3 is TGCGCCAGCAGCTTGGGGCAGGGCCACGAGCAGTACTTC. Protein: CASSLGQGHEQYF.

The chain uses TRBV14 and TRBJ2-7, with a tentative D call TRBD2 (6 bases). Germline V CDR1 and CDR2: SGHDN, FVKESK. V lost 4 bases and J 8 bases, leaving 21 bases between the germline ends. The length of the CDR3 is 15 residues. The CDR3 sequence: CASSPAGGVIGKQYF. In DNA form, the CDR3 reads TGTGCCAGCAGCCCCGCGGGCGGGGTAATCGGGAAGCAGTACTTC. Combining the CDR3 with reference TRBV14 and TRBJ2-7 gives the whole variable domain EAGVTQFPSHSVIEKGQTVTLRCDPISGHDNLYWYRRVMGKEIKFLLHFVKESKQDESGMPNNRFLAERTGGTYSTLKVQPAELEDSGVYFCASSPAGGVIGKQYFGPGTRLTVT.

The chain couples TRBV6-1 to TRBJ1-6; D may be TRBD1 (6 bases). Germline V gene sequence: CDR1 MNHNS, CDR2 SASEGT. V lost 3 bases and J lost 10, with 13 bases in between. The CDR3 extends over 14 amino acids. CDR3 in amino acids: CASSDTGFVSPLHF. DNA of the CDR3: TGTGCCAGCAGTGATACAGGGTTTGTGTCACCCCTCCACTTT.

J is TRBJ1-3 and V is TRBV5-1, with a weak D call TRBD1 (5 bases). The germline V gene encodes CDR1 SGHRS and CDR2 YFSETQ. CDR3 length: 15 residues. Trimming stripped 4 bases from V and 0 bases from J, with 11 bases between. CDR3 loop: CASSADRSSGNTIYF. The CDR3 bases are TGCGCCAGCAGCGCCGACAGAAGCTCTGGAAACACCATATATTTT.

V is TRBV3-1 (or the pseudogene TRBV3-2) and J is TRBJ2-7; weak D call: TRBD2 (6 bases). With 8 bases removed from V and 7 bases from J, the gap between germline ends came to 21 bases. The germline V gene has CDR1 LGHDT and CDR2 YNNKEL (reference sequence). There are 14 residues in the CDR3. The CDR3 spells CASRPGGILGEQYF. CDR3 coding DNA: TGTGCCAGCCGTCCGGGCGGGATCCTTGGTGAGCAGTACTTC.

The chain combines TRBV30 with TRBJ2-3; 7 positions match TRBD2. There are 14 residues in the CDR3. The trim removed 1 base at V and 4 bases at J, leaving 5 bases unmatched. CDR1 and CDR2 from the germline V gene are GTSNPN and SVGIG (reference sequence). The CDR3 sequence: CAWSATSVADTQYF. CDR3 bases: TGTGCCTGGAGTGCCACTAGCGTGGCAGATACGCAGTATTTT.

This chain links TRBV5-4 with TRBJ2-3; 10 bases agree with TRBD2. CDR1 SGHNT and CDR2 YYREEE come from the germline V gene (reference sequence). This CDR3 has 15 amino acids. V was clipped by 4 bases and J by 3 bases; unmatched bases: 5. The CDR3 reads CASSPSGSRTDTQYF. In nucleotides, the CDR3 is TGTGCCAGCAGCCCTAGCGGGAGTCGGACAGATACGCAGTATTTT.

The V call is TRBV4-1, the J call TRBJ2-1, with 8 bases aligning to TRBD2. Per the germline V gene, CDR1 is MGHRA and CDR2 is YSYEKL. There are 17 residues in the CDR3. The J segment lost 9 bases and the V segment lost 0 bases, leaving 13 bases of the junction unmatched. CDR3 coding DNA: TGCGCCAGCAGCCAAGACGAGGGAGCGGGAGAAGAGGGTGAGCAGTTCTTC. Its protein product is CASSQDEGAGEEGEQFF.

With regard to this clone: The same CDR3 can be traced to other DNA sequences in this sample. The V call is TRBV11-2, the J call TRBJ2-2; D remains unclear. The germline V gene encodes CDR1 SGHAT and CDR2 FQNNGV. The CDR3 is 12 residues long. Trimming cost V 5 bases and J 6 bases, with 7 bases left between them. The CDR3 DNA follows: TGTGCCAGCAGCCTAACCGCCGGGGAGCTGTTTTTT. It is translated as CASSLTAGELFF.

This CDR3 is CASSYFGGRDYEQYF. DNA of the CDR3: TGCGCCAGCAGCTACTTCGGGGGGCGAGACTACGAGCAGTACTTC. The chain has TRBV5-1 and TRBJ2-7; possibly TRBD2 for D (7 bases). Germline assignment: CDR1 SGHRS and CDR2 YFSETQ. The length of the CDR3 is 15 residues. Trimming left V 3 bases short and J 3 bases short, with 16 bases between.

This sequence joins TRBV11-2 and TRBJ2-7; tentative D call: TRBD1 (6 bases). The germline V and J ends were trimmed by 5 bases and 3 bases, with 14 bases remaining between them. The CDR3 consists of 14 residues. Germline assignment: CDR1 SGHAT and CDR2 FQNNGV. In DNA form, the CDR3 reads TGTGCCAGCAGCCTGCAGACAGGAGACTACGAGCAGTACTTC. Its translation: CASSLQTGDYEQYF.

The gene calls are TRBV5-1 and TRBJ2-1; D remains unclear. CDR1 SGHRS and CDR2 YFSETQ come from the germline V gene. V gave up 0 bases and J gave up 5 bases, with 6 bases separating them. This CDR3 is built from 13 residues. CDR3 sequence (DNA): TGCGCCAGCAGCTTGGATCCTGACAATGAGCAGTTCTTC. This gives the protein CASSLDPDNEQFF.

The chain joins TRBV5-4 to TRBJ2-7, with 11 bases identical to TRBD2. This CDR3 contains 17 residues. In germline, CDR1 is SGHNT, CDR2 YYREEE (reference sequence). V shed 0 bases, J shed 1 base, and the junction held 6 bases outside the gene matches. The CDR3 reads CASSLEKLAGVSYEQYF. The CDR3 DNA reads TGTGCCAGCAGCTTGGAGAAACTAGCGGGGGTATCCTACGAGCAGTACTTC.

The chain joins TRBV6-6 to TRBJ1-1; TRBD1 aligns across 8 bases. The ends lost 6 bases at V and 5 bases at J; junction bases unmatched: 5. Looked up from germline, CDR1 is MNHNY and CDR2 is SVGAGI (reference sequence). The CDR3 has 13 residues. In DNA, the CDR3 is TGTGCCAGCAGGAGGACAGGGCCAACTGAAGCTTTCTTT. Translation gives CASRRTGPTEAFF.